A single sample is the source of the 22 T cell receptor beta chains below, sequenced in a study of long-term antiretroviral therapy in people with HIV. Run at survey level, the immunoSEQ assay was version v3.0. Profiling relied on immunoSEQ multiplex PCR, and the TCRdb table lists in-frame clones only, not all of them. Here the sample spans more than 20,000 clones, roughly four fifths being singletons. This sample comprised unsorted PBMCs, obtained 0.4 years after starting antiretroviral therapy. These TCRs come from a man aged 45 to 65 with HIV.

The chain uses TRBV2 and TRBJ2-3; 14 positions agree with TRBD2. Germline CDR1 reads SNHLY; CDR2 reads FYNNEI. The V segment lost 6 bases and the J segment 4 bases; nucleotides outside the gene matches: 3. CDR3 length: 15 residues. CDR3 residues: CASRGGLAGADTQYF. As DNA, the CDR3 is TGTGCCAGCAGGGGGGGACTAGCGGGAGCAGATACGCAGTATTTT.

CDR3 protein: CASSAWTTDNSPLHF. The CDR3 DNA reads TGTGCCAGCAGCGCTTGGACCACGGACAATTCACCCCTCCACTTT. The chain couples TRBV7-2 to TRBJ1-6; D is unresolved. With 5 bases removed from V and 7 bases from J, the gap between germline ends came to 15 bases. CDR1 is SGHTA and CDR2 is FQGNSA in the germline V gene. The CDR3 extends over 15 amino acids.

The V gene is TRBV4-2, the J gene TRBJ1-1; D unclear. The germline gives CDR1 LGHNA, CDR2 YNFKEQ. Trimming left V 0 bases short and J 1 base short, with 12 bases between. CDR3 length equals 16 residues. CDR3 sequence (DNA): TGTGCCAGCAGCCAAGATAGGTTGGCAGCGAACACTGAAGCTTTCTTT. Amino acid sequence: CASSQDRLAANTEAFF.

The J gene is TRBJ2-1, the V gene TRBV7-9; a weak D match, TRBD1 (5 bases). Deletions cut 5 bases from V and 0 bases from J, with 14 bases between. The CDR3 is made up of 16 amino acids. Germline V gene lookup returns CDR1 SEHNR and CDR2 FQNEAQ (reference sequence). In nucleotides, the CDR3 is TGTGCCAGCAGCCCGGACACCACGAGCTCCTACAATGAGCAGTTCTTC. The encoded protein is CASSPDTTSSYNEQFF.

The rearrangement uses TRBV5-5 and TRBJ1-4; D call uncertain. Germline V gene data show CDR1 as SGHKS and CDR2 as YYEKEE (reference sequence). Trimming took off 2 bases at V and 5 bases at J, with 1 base between the two ends. CDR3 length: 11 residues. CDR3 amino acids: CASSFNEKLFF. The CDR3 DNA is TGTGCCAGCAGCTTCAATGAAAAACTGTTTTTT. Complete variable domain (other parts from reference TRBV5-5 and TRBJ1-4): DAGVTQSPTHLIKTRGQQVTLRCSPISGHKSVSWYQQVLGQGPQFIFQYYEKEERGRGNFPDRFSARQFPNYSSELNVNALLLGDSALYLCASSFNEKLFFGSGTQLSVL.

The chain has TRBV4-3 and TRBJ1-6; D might be TRBD1 (5 bases). Per germline, CDR1 LGHNA and CDR2 YSLEER. The CDR3 sequence is 16 residues long. The V gene lost 0 bases and the J gene lost 7 bases, with 13 bases spanning the gap. This CDR3 reads CASSQDPGGVNSPLHF. DNA of the CDR3: TGCGCCAGCAGCCAAGATCCCGGGGGTGTGAATTCACCCCTCCACTTT.

The V call is TRBV10-2, the J call TRBJ2-2; no firm D call. Germline CDR1 reads WSHSY; CDR2 reads SAAADI. Deletions cut 6 bases from V and 6 bases from J, with 14 bases between. The CDR3 runs to 14 residues. CDR3: CASREMQQPGELFF. In DNA form, the CDR3 reads TGCGCCAGCAGAGAGATGCAGCAACCCGGGGAGCTGTTTTTT.

The chain carries TRBV5-8 and TRBJ2-5; no clear D. This CDR3 contains 14 residues. CDR1 and CDR2 (germline): SGHTS, YDEGEE. V was clipped by 0 bases and J by 3 bases, with 9 bases between them. CDR3 in amino acids: CASSLVLPKETQYF. DNA for the CDR3: TGTGCCAGCAGCTTGGTCCTCCCTAAAGAGACCCAGTACTTC.

V gene TRBV4-1 combines with J gene TRBJ2-1, with D possibly TRBD1 on 6 matching bases. The germline gives CDR1 MGHRA, CDR2 YSYEKL. V was shortened by 3 bases and J by 12 bases, with 15 bases between the two germline ends. This CDR3 contains 13 residues. DNA for the CDR3: TGCGCCAGCAGCCACTCCGGGACAAAGGGGCAGTTCTTC. Encoded protein: CASSHSGTKGQFF.

The genes are TRBV28 and TRBJ1-5; maybe TRBD1 (6 bases). CDR1 and CDR2 (germline): MDHEN, SYDVKM. This CDR3 spans 11 amino acids. CDR3 sequence reads: CAVKGDQPQHF. CDR3 coding DNA: TGTGCAGTTAAGGGGGATCAGCCCCAGCATTTT.

This rearrangement joins TRBV7-6 to TRBJ1-1; D is undetermined. Trimming removed 4 bases at V and 1 base at J, with 7 bases between. The CDR3 totals 13 residues. Germline-derived CDR1 and CDR2 are SGHVS and FNYEAQ. As DNA, the CDR3 is TGTGCCAGCAGCTCCAGGTCGAACACTGAAGCTTTCTTT. Protein: CASSSRSNTEAFF.

CDR3 DNA sequence: TGTGCCAGCAGCTTAGGGCGGGACCCTAGCTCCTACAATGAGCAGTTCTTC. It encodes CASSLGRDPSSYNEQFF. The chain recombines TRBV7-9 with TRBJ2-1; D perhaps matches TRBD2 (6 bases). The CDR3 is made up of 17 amino acids. Trimming pared 1 base from V and 0 bases from J, leaving 13 bases between. Looked up from germline, CDR1 is SEHNR and CDR2 is FQNEAQ (reference sequence).

V is TRBV5-5 and J is TRBJ1-2, with D unclear. Trimming removed 0 bases at V and 9 bases at J, with 9 bases between. The CDR3 spans 12 residues. Germline lookup yields CDR1 SGHKS and CDR2 YYEKEE (reference sequence). CDR3 residues: CASSLDADRYTF. DNA of the CDR3: TGTGCCAGCAGCTTGGACGCAGACCGCTACACCTTC.

J is TRBJ1-4 and V is TRBV2; D is ambiguous. The V and J ends lost 3 bases and 7 bases respectively, with 15 bases between them. Germline CDR1 and CDR2: SNHLY and FYNNEI. CDR3 length: 15 amino acids. The CDR3 sequence is CASSEEPRGGEKLFF. In nucleotides, the CDR3 is TGTGCCAGCAGTGAGGAGCCGAGAGGTGGTGAAAAACTGTTTTTT.

The chain uses TRBV2 and TRBJ2-7, with 7 bases matching TRBD1. The CDR3 loop spans 18 amino acids. Germline values: CDR1 SNHLY, CDR2 FYNNEI. V was pared by 6 bases and J by 1 base, with 18 bases of the junction left unmatched. Here the CDR3 DNA reads TGTGCCAGCAGCCCCCGGGACAGCTACAGCTCCCATTCCTACGAGCAGTACTTC. Translating gives CASSPRDSYSSHSYEQYF.

CDR3 nucleotides: TGTGCCAGCAGCTTAGATTCTTACGGTGGGAACACTGAAGCTTTCTTT. It translates to CASSLDSYGGNTEAFF. This chain connects TRBV11-2 to TRBJ1-1; no clear D. The V end was cut by 0 bases, the J end by 1 base, with 12 bases between. CDR3 length equals 16 residues. Germline V lookup: CDR1 SGHAT, CDR2 FQNNGV.

This clone has only one observation. The genes are TRBV27 and TRBJ2-7, with D perhaps matching TRBD2 (7 bases). V shed 4 bases and J shed 7 bases, with 20 bases lying between them. This CDR3 is built from 15 residues. The germline gives CDR1 MNHEY, CDR2 SMNVEV (reference sequence). CDR3 nucleotide sequence: TGTGCCAGCAGTTCCAAAGGGGGGGCCTGGGTGGAGCAGTACTTC. Translation: CASSSKGGAWVEQYF.

This chain joins TRBV7-3 and TRBJ2-2; TRBD1 is a possible D gene (5 bases). Germline V CDR1 and CDR2: SGHTA, FQGTGA. This CDR3 is 14 amino acids long. V was cut by 4 bases and J by 4 bases, with 10 bases left in between. CDR3 region: CASSSVGRTGELFF. DNA of the CDR3: TGTGCCAGCAGCTCCGTGGGGCGCACCGGGGAGCTGTTTTTT.

This chain joins TRBV6-6 and TRBJ2-3, with D possibly TRBD2 on 6 matching bases. V dropped 5 bases and J dropped 0 bases, with 12 bases sitting between them. Germline V CDR1 and CDR2: MNHNY, SVGAGI (reference sequence). The CDR3 extends over 15 amino acids. CDR3 DNA sequence: TGTGCCAGCAGTAAGGGACTGGGGAGCACAGATACGCAGTATTTT. This codes for CASSKGLGSTDTQYF.

CDR3 amino acids: CASADSFNQPQHF. Here the CDR3 DNA reads TGTGCCAGTGCCGACTCCTTCAATCAGCCCCAGCATTTT. The chain carries TRBV19 and TRBJ1-5; no clear D gene. Per the germline V gene, CDR1 is LNHDA and CDR2 is SQIVND (reference sequence). The CDR3 has 13 amino acids. Trimming left V 8 bases short and J 3 bases short, with 11 bases between.

The CDR3 nucleotides read TGTGCCAGCAGTTTATACAGGGCAGAGCCCGGGGAGCTGTTTTTT. It specifies CASSLYRAEPGELFF. The gene calls are TRBV28 and TRBJ2-2; D might be TRBD1 (6 bases). The V end lost 1 base, the J end lost 6 bases, and 12 bases lay between the germline ends. There are 15 residues in the CDR3. Germline V gene data show CDR1 as MDHEN and CDR2 as SYDVKM.

CDR3 sequence: CASSFSYMSDTGELFF. CDR3 bases: TGTGCCAGCAGCTTTTCTTATATGTCGGACACCGGGGAGCTGTTTTTT. The J gene is TRBJ2-2, the V gene TRBV11-2; D gene uncertain. CDR1 is SGHAT, CDR2 FQNNGV, per germline. The CDR3 runs to 16 residues. V was trimmed by 3 bases and J by 3 bases, leaving 14 bases between them.